This TCR beta chain was documented in a study of blood T cell repertoires in COVID-19. The repertoire was sequenced with immunoSEQ multiplex PCR; TCRdb's copy has only in-frame clones and lacks some. The table includes 130,000 or so clones, 88% detected once. The material sequenced was peripheral blood. The TCR originated in a human donor in a cohort sampled during active COVID-19.

The CDR3 DNA reads TGCAGCGTTGCAGGGGGTCATTCCTACAATGAGCAGTTCTTC. Protein: CSVAGGHSYNEQFF. The V call is TRBV29-1, the J call TRBJ2-1; 7 nucleotides agree with TRBD1. Germline V gene data show CDR1 as SQVTM and CDR2 as ANQGSEA. The CDR3 runs 14 residues. Trimming took 4 bases from V and 1 from J; bases not matched to a gene: 4.